The T cell receptor beta chain under discussion was sequenced for a study of blood T cell repertoires in COVID-19. Study context: There were acute and convalescent COVID-19 samples, and they came from the United States, Italy and Spain.

The CDR3 is 12 residues long. Germline assignment: CDR1 SGHDT and CDR2 YYEEEE. The germline V and J ends were trimmed by 3 bases and 5 bases, with 8 bases remaining between them. This clone has a single count. Measured with immunoSEQ multiplex PCR; TCRdb has only the in-frame clones, and not every one. The sample holds approximately 94,000 clones, roughly 84% seen once. This receptor was obtained from a man under 40 in a cohort sampled during active COVID-19. The V and J genes are TRBV5-6 and TRBJ1-2; D possibly corresponds to TRBD1 (6 bases). Sequencing was done on a sample of peripheral blood. CDR3 region: CASSSGQYGYTF. CDR3 DNA sequence: TGTGCCAGCAGCTCTGGACAGTATGGCTACACCTTC.